The rows below give T cell receptor beta chains drawn from one sample of a study of blood T cells in healthy people across ages. One entry per CDR3 protein results from TCRdb running MiXCR on the 5' RACE reads. In the table there are roughly 1,500,000 distinct CDR3 sequences, about 31% of which are singletons. The sample comprised blood. The receptors stem from a woman aged 25 to 39 in good health. CDR3s include the opening cysteine and the closing phenylalanine or tryptophan. The order of the fields is clone size, D gene, J gene, CDR3 length, V gene, CDR3 DNA, CDR3 protein. A D gene is named only where the DNA matches it firmly. Clone size is given for some rows only: seen once, a few or many times, or a class if the clone is expanded.

NA,NA,TRBJ2-4,13,TRBV2,TGTGCCAGCAGTGAAAGTCTAGGGGACATTCAGTACTTC,CASSESLGDIQYF
NA,TRBD2,TRBJ2-3,15,TRBV2,TGTGCCAGCAGACTGACTAGCGGGAGTCTAGATACGCAGTATTTT,CASRLTSGSLDTQYF
many,TRBD1,TRBJ2-7,9,TRBV6-6,TGTGCCAGCAAAAGGGACAGGTACTTC,CASKRDRYF
NA,NA,TRBJ1-5,15,TRBV20-1,TGCAGTGCTAGTCCCGGGGGCCGGATCAATCAGCCCCAGCATTTT,CSASPGGRINQPQHF
NA,NA,TRBJ1-1,15,TRBV6-6,TGTGCCAGCAGAACTACTACGCGGGACGGCACTGAAGCTTTCTTT,CASRTTTRDGTEAFF
NA,NA,TRBJ1-2,11,TRBV20-1,TGCGGTGGCCGTGATAACTATGGCTACACCTTC,CGGRDNYGYTF
NA,TRBD2,TRBJ2-1,15,TRBV27,TGTGCCAGCAGGCCGGGACTAGCGGGAACGAACGAGCAGTTCTTC,CASRPGLAGTNEQFF
NA,NA,TRBJ2-7,13,TRBV28,TGTGCCAGCCTTGACGGGGTTTCCTACGAGCAGTACTTC,CASLDGVSYEQYF
NA,NA,TRBJ1-2,14,TRBV3-1,TGTGCCAGCAGCCTTCAGCCAATCGGGTATGGCTACACCTTC,CASSLQPIGYGYTF
NA,TRBD2,TRBJ2-3,16,TRBV6-1,TGTGCCAGCCTCTGGGGACTAGCGGGAGGTACAGATACGCAGTATTTT,CASLWGLAGGTDTQYF
few,NA,TRBJ1-5,14,TRBV20-1,TGCAGTGCTTTCGAGGCTTTTAGCAATCAGCCCCAGCATTTT,CSAFEAFSNQPQHF
few,TRBD1,TRBJ2-1,13,TRBV20-1,TGCAGTGCTGAGACAGGGGTCCACAATGAGCAGTTCTTC,CSAETGVHNEQFF
NA,TRBD1,TRBJ1-2,14,TRBV12-3/TRBV12-4,TGTGCCAGCAGTTTACGGCAGGGGGCCGATGGCTACACCTTC,CASSLRQGADGYTF
NA,NA,TRBJ2-7,15,TRBV14,TGTGCCAGCAGCCAAAGGTCCGGAGGGCCGTACGAGCAGTACTTC,CASSQRSGGPYEQYF
NA,TRBD2,TRBJ2-7,15,TRBV3-1,TGTGCCAGCAGCCAAGGTCCTAGCGGTTCCTACGAGCAGTACTTC,CASSQGPSGSYEQYF
once,TRBD1,TRBJ1-2,15,TRBV6-4,TGTGCCAGCAGTGAAGGGACAGGGGGCGCCGATGACTACACCTTC,CASSEGTGGADDYTF
few,NA,TRBJ2-7,13,TRBV12-3/TRBV12-4,TGTGCCAGCCGCCGAAAATCTACCTACGAGCAGTACTTC,CASRRKSTYEQYF
few,TRBD2,TRBJ2-3,17,TRBV7-8,TGTGCCAGCAGCTTAGAGCGGGAGGGGACCGACACAGATACGCAGTATTTT,CASSLEREGTDTDTQYF
few,NA,TRBJ1-6,15,TRBV7-3,TGTGCCAGCAGCCTTCTTCATCACCCAGATTCACCCCTCCACTTT,CASSLLHHPDSPLHF